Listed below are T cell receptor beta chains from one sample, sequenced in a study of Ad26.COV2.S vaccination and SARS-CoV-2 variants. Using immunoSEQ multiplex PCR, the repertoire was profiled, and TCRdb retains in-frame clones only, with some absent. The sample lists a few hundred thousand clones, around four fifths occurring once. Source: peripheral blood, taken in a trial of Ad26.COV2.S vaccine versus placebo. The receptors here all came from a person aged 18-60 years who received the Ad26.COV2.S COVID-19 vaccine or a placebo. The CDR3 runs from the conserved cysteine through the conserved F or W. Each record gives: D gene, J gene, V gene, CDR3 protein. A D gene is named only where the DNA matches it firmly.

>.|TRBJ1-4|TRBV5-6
CASSFWLTTNEKLFF
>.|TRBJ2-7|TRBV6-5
CASSYRASRYEQYF
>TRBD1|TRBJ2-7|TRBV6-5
CASSYGQVSYEQYF
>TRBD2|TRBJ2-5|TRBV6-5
CASSPREGETQYF
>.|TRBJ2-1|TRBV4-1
CASSQVPGAYRMDEQFF
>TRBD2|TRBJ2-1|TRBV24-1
CATSDSKGLAGGLREQFF
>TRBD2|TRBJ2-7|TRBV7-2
CASSDRGGQSYEQYF
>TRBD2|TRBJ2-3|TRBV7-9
CASSWSGGVDTQYF
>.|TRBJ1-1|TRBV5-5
CASSLGWYTEAFF
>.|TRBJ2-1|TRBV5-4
CASSLVGGDEQNEQFF
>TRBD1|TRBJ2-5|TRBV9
CASSVTGGRSTQETQYF
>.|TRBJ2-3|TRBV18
CASSPILRTRGTSTDTQYF
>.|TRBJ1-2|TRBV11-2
CASSLEYRGYGYTF
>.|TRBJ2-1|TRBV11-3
CASSLGRTEGDEQFF
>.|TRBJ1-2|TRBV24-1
CATSDLRERHGYTF
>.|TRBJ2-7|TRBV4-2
CASSQGSGRNYEQYF
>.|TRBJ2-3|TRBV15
CATSTFTGKGTDTQYF
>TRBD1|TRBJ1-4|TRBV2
CAKQGRANEKLFF
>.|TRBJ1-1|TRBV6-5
CASSPPAKGNTEAFF
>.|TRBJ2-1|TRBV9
CARTGGAGYFGNEQFF
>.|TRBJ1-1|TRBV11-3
CASSLARMNTEAFF
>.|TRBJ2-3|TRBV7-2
CASSFYTDTQYF
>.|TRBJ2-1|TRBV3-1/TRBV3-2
CASGRVAQEQFF
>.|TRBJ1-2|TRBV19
CASSSGQLVTF
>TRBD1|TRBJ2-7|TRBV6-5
CASRQGRYEQYF
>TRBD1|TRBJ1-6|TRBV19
CASSLRDSSYNSPLHF
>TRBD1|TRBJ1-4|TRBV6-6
CASGDRGSEKLFF
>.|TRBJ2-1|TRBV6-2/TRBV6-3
CASSATRYNEQFF
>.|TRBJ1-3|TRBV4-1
CASSQVGVGLGNTIYF
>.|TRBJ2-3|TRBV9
CASSVTGDADTQYF
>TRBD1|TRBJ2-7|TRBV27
CASSLRQGSYEQYF
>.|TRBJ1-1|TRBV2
CASTREGKTEAFF
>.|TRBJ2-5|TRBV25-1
CASSGGYSDEEETQYF
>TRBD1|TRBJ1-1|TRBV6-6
CASSTSQGAGTEAFF
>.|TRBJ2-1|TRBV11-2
CASSLALDPNEQFF
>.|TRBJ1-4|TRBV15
CATSRTSGATNEKLFF
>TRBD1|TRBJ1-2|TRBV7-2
CASSRTGVTGYTF
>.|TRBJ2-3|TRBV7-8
CASSPSFPDSVSITDTQYF
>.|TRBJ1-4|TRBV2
CASNQGRGEKLFF
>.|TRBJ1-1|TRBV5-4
CASSLYRAITEAFF
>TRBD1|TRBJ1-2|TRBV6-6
CASSYLTGDYGYTF
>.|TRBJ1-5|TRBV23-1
CASSQSSGKAQPQHF
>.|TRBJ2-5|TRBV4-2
CASSQDRAVQETQYF
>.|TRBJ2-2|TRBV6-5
CASSPRYGELFF
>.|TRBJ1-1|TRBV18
CASSPVRNTEAFF
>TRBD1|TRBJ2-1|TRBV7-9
CASSLGTGVNEQFF
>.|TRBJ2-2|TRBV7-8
CASSLREVTGELFF
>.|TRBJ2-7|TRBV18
CASSPLPLLSSYEQYF